This T cell receptor beta chain appears in the sequencing data of a study of vaccination effects on CD4 cells after COVID-19. ViraFEST used viral peptide pools to expand antigen-specific CD4+ T cells before sequencing. Subsequent to a culture period of under twelve days, CD4+ T cells were isolated. Either the mRNA-1273 or the BNT162b2 vaccine was given to participants as two doses. Recipients of the vaccine had no prior SARS-CoV-2 infection and negative nucleocapsid antibodies. In the case of this clone: Antigen unknown.

General study points: The study found marked clonal contraction of infection- and vaccine-induced clones late after vaccination.

Looked up from germline, CDR1 is SNHLY and CDR2 is FYNNEI. V lost 1 base and J lost 6, with 10 bases in between. The CDR3 runs to 14 residues. Method: immunoSEQ multiplex PCR; TCRdb's copy keeps in-frame clones and lacks some. Here the sample spans fewer than 35,000 clones, 65% to 90% being singletons. This chain links TRBV2 with TRBJ1-5; D is ambiguous. The source of this sequence is a human donor who received a COVID-19 vaccine. Some clones in this sample may be carry-over from other donors' samples. The sample was CD4+ T cells from PBMCs cultured with SARS-CoV-2 spike peptides, taken after COVID-19 vaccination. For the CDR3, the DNA is TGTGCCAGCAGTGAAGTTAACGGGGTTCAGCCCCAGCATTTT. Translation: CASSEVNGVQPQHF.